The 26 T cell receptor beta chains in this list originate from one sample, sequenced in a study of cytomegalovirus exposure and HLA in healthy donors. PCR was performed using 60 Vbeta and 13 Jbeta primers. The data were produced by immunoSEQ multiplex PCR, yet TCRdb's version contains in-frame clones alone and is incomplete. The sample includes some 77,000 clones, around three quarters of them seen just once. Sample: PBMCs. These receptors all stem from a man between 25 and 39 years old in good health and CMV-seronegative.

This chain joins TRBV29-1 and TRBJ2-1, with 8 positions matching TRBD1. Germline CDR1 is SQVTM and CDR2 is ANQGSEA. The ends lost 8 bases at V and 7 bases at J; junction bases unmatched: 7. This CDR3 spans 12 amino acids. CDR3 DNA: TGCAGCTCCAGGACAGGGTGGAATGAGCAGTTCTTC. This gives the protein CSSRTGWNEQFF.

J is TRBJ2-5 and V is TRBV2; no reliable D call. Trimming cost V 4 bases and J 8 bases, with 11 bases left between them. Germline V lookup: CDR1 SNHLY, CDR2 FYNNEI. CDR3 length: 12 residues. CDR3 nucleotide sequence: TGTGCCAGCAGTGCTGAGGCGCGCACCCAGTACTTC. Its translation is CASSAEARTQYF. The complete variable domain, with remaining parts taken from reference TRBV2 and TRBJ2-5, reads EPEVTQTPSHQVTQMGQEVILRCVPISNHLYFYWYRQILGQKVEFLVSFYNNEISEKSEIFDDQFSVERPDGSNFTLKIRSTKLEDSAMYFCASSAEARTQYFGPGTRLLVL.

The CDR3 sequence is CASSFRYNRDNEQFF. Here the CDR3 DNA reads TGTGCCAGCAGTTTCCGCTACAACAGGGACAATGAGCAGTTCTTC. The chain links TRBV27 to TRBJ2-1, with D possibly being TRBD1 (6 bases). Germline assignment: CDR1 MNHEY and CDR2 SMNVEV (reference sequence). Between the trimmed V and J ends, which lost 3 bases and 5 bases, there was a span of 14 bases. The CDR3 totals 15 residues.

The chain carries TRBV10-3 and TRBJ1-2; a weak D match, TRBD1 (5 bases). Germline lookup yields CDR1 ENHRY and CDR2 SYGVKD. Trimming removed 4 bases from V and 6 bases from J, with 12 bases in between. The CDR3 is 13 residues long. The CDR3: CAISGQGLDGYTF. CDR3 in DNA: TGTGCCATCAGTGGCCAGGGCCTGGATGGCTACACCTTC.

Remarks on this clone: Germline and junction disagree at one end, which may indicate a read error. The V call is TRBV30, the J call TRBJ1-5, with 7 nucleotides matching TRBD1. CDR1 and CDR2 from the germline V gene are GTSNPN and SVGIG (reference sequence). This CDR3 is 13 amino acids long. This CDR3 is CAWSIQMGQPQHF. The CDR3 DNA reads TGTGCCTGGAGTATTCAAATGGGACAGCCCCAGCACTTT. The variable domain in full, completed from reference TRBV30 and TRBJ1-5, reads SQTIHQWPATLVQPVGSPLSLECTVEGTSNPNLYWYRQAAGRGLQLLFYSVGIGQISSEVPQNLSASRPQDRQFILSSKKLLLSDSGFYLCAWSIQMGQPQHFGDGTRLSIL.

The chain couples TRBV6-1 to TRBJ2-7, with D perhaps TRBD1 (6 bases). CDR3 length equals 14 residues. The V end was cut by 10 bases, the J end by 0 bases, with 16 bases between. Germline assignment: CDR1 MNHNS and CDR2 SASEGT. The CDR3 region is CATTVWGLSYEQYF. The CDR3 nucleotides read TGTGCCACCACCGTGTGGGGGCTCTCCTACGAGCAGTACTTC.

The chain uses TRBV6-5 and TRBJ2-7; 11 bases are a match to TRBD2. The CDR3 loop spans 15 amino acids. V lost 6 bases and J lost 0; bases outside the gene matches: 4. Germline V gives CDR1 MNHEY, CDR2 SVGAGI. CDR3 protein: CASRGGLAASYEQYF. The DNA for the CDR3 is TGTGCCAGCAGAGGGGGACTAGCGGCCTCCTACGAGCAGTACTTC.

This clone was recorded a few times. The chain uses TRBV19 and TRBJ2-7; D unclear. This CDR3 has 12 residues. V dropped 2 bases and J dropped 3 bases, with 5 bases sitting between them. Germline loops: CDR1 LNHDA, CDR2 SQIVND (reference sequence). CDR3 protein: CASSISGYEQYF. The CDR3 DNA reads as TGTGCCAGTAGTATATCGGGCTACGAGCAGTACTTC.

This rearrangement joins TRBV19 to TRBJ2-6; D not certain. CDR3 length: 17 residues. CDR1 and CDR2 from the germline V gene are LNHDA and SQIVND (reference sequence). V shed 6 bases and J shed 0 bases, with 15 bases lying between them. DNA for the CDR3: TGTGCCAGTAGAAAAAACAGTGTGCGCTCTGGGGCCAACGTCCTGACTTTC. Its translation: CASRKNSVRSGANVLTF.

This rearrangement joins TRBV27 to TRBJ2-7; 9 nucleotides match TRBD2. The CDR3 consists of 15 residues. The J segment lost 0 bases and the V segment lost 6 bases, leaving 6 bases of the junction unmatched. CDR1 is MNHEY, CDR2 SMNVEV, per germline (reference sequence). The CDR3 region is CASSPVAGDSYEQYF. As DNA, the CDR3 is TGTGCCAGCAGCCCTGTAGCGGGGGACTCCTACGAGCAGTACTTC.

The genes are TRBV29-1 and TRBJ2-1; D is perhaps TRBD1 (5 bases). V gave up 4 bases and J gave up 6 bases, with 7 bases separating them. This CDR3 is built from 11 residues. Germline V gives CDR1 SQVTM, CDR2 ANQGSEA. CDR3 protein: CSVVRANEQFF. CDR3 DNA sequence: TGCAGCGTTGTCAGGGCCAATGAGCAGTTCTTC.

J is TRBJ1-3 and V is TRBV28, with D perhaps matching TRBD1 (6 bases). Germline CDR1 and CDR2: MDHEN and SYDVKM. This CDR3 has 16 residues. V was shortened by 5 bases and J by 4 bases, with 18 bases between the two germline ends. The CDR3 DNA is TGTGCCAGCAGTGCCTCAGGGGCCCGCCTCGGAAACACCATATATTTT. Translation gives CASSASGARLGNTIYF.

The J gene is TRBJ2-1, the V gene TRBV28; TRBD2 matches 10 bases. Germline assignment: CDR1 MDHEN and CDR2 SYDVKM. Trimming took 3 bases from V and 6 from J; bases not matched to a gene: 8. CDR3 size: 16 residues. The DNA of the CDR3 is TGTGCCAGCAGTTTGGGGGGGGCTAGCGGGAGCAATGAGCAGTTCTTC. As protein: CASSLGGASGSNEQFF.

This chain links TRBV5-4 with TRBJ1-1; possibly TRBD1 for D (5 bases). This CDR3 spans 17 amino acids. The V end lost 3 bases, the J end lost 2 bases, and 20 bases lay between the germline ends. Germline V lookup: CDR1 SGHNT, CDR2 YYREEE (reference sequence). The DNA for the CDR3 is TGTGCCAGCAGCTCCGGCGGGGGGGTAACTCTAAACACTGAAGCTTTCTTT. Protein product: CASSSGGGVTLNTEAFF.

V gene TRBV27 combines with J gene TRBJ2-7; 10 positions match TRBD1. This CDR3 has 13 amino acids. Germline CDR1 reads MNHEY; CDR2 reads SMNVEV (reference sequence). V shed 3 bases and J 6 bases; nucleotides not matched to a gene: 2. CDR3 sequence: CASSLGQGTEQYF. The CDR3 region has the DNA TGTGCCAGCAGTTTGGGACAGGGGACCGAGCAGTACTTC.

CDR3 in DNA: TGTGCCAGCAGCCATTGGCCCGATGGCTACACCTTC. Translated, it gives CASSHWPDGYTF. This sequence joins TRBV16 and TRBJ1-2; D is unclear. The germline V gene encodes CDR1 KGHSY and CDR2 FQNENV. V dropped 3 bases and J dropped 6 bases, with 8 bases sitting between them. The CDR3 totals 12 residues.

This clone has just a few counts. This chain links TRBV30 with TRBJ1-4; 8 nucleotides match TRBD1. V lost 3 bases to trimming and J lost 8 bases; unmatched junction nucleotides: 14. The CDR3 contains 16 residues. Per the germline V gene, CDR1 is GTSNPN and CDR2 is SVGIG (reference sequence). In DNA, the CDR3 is TGTGCCTGGAGCGGGACAGGCATTCACGAAGGGGAAAAACTGTTTTTT. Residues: CAWSGTGIHEGEKLFF.

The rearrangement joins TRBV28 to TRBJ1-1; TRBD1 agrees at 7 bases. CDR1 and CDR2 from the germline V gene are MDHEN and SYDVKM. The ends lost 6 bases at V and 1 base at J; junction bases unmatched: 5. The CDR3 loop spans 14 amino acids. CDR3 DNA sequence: TGTGCCAGCAGCCAGGGGGTCCCGAACACTGAAGCTTTCTTT. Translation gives CASSQGVPNTEAFF.

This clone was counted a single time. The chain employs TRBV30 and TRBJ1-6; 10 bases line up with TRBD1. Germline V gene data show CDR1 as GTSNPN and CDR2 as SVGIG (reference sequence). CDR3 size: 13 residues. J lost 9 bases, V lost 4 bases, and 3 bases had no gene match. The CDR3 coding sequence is TGTGCCTGGACGGGACAGGGGCTTTCACCCCTCCACTTT. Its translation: CAWTGQGLSPLHF. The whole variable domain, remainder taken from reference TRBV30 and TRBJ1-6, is SQTIHQWPATLVQPVGSPLSLECTVEGTSNPNLYWYRQAAGRGLQLLFYSVGIGQISSEVPQNLSASRPQDRQFILSSKKLLLSDSGFYLCAWTGQGLSPLHFGNGTRLTVT.

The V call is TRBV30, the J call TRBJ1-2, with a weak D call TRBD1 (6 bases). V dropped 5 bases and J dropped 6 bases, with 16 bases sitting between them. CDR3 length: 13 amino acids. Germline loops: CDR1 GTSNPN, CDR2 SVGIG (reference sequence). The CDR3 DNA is TGTGCCTGGGCTACGGGACACACTAATGGCTACACCTTC. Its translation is CAWATGHTNGYTF.

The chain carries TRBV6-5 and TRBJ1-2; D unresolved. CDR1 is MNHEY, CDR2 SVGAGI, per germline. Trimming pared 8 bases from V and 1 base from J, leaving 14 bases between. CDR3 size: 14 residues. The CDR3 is CASRSNTVNYGYTF. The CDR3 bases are TGTGCCAGCCGGTCGAATACGGTTAACTATGGCTACACCTTC.

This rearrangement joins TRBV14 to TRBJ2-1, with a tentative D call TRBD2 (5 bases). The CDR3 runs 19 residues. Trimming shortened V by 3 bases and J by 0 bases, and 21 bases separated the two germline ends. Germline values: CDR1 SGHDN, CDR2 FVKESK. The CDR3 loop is CASSQGSKRGLSSYNEQFF. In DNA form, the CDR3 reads TGTGCCAGCAGCCAGGGATCTAAGCGTGGACTGAGCTCCTACAATGAGCAGTTCTTC.

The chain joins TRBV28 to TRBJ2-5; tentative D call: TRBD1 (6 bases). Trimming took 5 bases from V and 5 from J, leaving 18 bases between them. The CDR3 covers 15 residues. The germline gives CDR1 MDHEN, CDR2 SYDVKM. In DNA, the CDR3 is TGTGCCAGCAGTGTGGGACACCCAATTGGGGAGACCCAGTACTTC. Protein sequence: CASSVGHPIGETQYF. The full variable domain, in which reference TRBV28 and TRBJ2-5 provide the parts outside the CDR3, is DVKVTQSSRYLVKRTGEKVFLECVQDMDHENMFWYRQDPGLGLRLIYFSYDVKMKEKGDIPEGYSVSREKKERFSLILESASTNQTSMYLCASSVGHPIGETQYFGPGTRLLVL.

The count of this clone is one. CDR3 amino acids: CASSSPFGDRGGEAFF. CDR3 DNA sequence: TGTGCCAGCAGCTCCCCCTTCGGGGACAGGGGAGGTGAAGCTTTCTTT. V usage is TRBV7-2 and J usage is TRBJ1-1; the match to TRBD1 covers 10 bases. J lost 7 bases, V lost 4 bases, and 12 bases had no gene match. Per the germline V gene, CDR1 is SGHTA and CDR2 is FQGNSA. The length of the CDR3 is 16 residues.

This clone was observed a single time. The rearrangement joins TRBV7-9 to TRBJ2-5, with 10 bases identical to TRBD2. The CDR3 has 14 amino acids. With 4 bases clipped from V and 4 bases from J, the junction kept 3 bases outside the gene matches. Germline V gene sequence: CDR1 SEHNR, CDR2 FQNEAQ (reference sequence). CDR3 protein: CASSWSGGAETQYF. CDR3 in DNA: TGTGCCAGCAGCTGGAGCGGGGGGGCAGAGACCCAGTACTTC. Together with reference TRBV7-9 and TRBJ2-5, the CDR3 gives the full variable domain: DTGVSQNPRHKITKRGQNVTFRCDPISEHNRLYWYRQTLGQGPEFLTYFQNEAQLEKSRLLSDRFSAERPKGSFSTLEIQRTEQGDSAMYLCASSWSGGAETQYFGPGTRLLVL.

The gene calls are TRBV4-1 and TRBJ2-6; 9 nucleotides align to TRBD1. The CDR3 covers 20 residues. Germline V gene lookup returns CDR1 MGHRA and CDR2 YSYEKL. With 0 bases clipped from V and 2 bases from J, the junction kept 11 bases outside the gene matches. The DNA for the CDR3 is TGCGCCAGCAGCCAAGAAGAGGTTAGAACAGGGGGCGCTGGGGCCAACGTCCTGACTTTC. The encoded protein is CASSQEEVRTGGAGANVLTF.